The rows below give T cell receptor beta chains drawn from one sample of a study of immune cell composition in non-small cell lung cancer. Here immunoSEQ multiplex PCR was the method, and the copy in TCRdb shows in-frame clones only, minus some. The sample holds about 4,500 clones; over 60% are singletons and the top ten take around 8.8%. Sequencing used non-adjacent lung tissue. Receptor source: a human donor with non-small cell lung cancer. The CDR3 runs from the conserved cysteine through the conserved F or W. A D gene is named only where the DNA matches it firmly. Rows may omit the clone size; those that give it use once, few, many or a size class.

D	J	size	V	DNA	CDR3
NA	TRBJ1-3	few	TRBV11-1	TGTGCCAGCAGCCCCCTAACCGGTCGGAACACCATATATTTT	CASSPLTGRNTIYF
TRBD1	TRBJ1-2	NA	TRBV5-1	TGCGCCAGCAGCCGGGACAGGGTCTCGGTAATGGATGGCTACACCTTC	CASSRDRVSVMDGYTF
TRBD2	TRBJ2-3	NA	TRBV4-1	TGCGCCAGCAGCCAAGTTCAATTAGCGGGTACAGATACGCAGTATTTT	CASSQVQLAGTDTQYF
NA	TRBJ1-2	NA	TRBV28	TGTGCCAGCAGGGGCCAAGGGGCTAACTATGGCTACACCTTC	CASRGQGANYGYTF
NA	TRBJ1-6	NA	TRBV19	TGTGCCAGTAGTATGTCTCGGACAGATAATTCACCCCTCCACTTT	CASSMSRTDNSPLHF
NA	TRBJ1-2	NA	TRBV29-1	TGCAGCGGAGGACTGAGCCCGGAGGGGGGCTACACCTTC	CSGGLSPEGGYTF
TRBD1	TRBJ1-2	NA	TRBV5-1	TGCGCCAGCAGCCCAGGACAGGGACCATACTATGGCTACACCTTC	CASSPGQGPYYGYTF
NA	TRBJ2-1	NA	TRBV7-9	TGTGCCAGCAGCTTAGATGGGGGGCTTACCTACAATGAGCAGTTCTTC	CASSLDGGLTYNEQFF
NA	TRBJ1-4	NA	TRBV27	TGTGCCAGCCGAGGTGGGGGAAAGGAAAAACTGTTTTTT	CASRGGGKEKLFF
NA	TRBJ2-7	NA	TRBV5-4	TGTGCCAGCAGCTTGGGGGGATACTACGAGCAGTACTTC	CASSLGGYYEQYF
TRBD2	TRBJ2-5	NA	TRBV5-1	TGCGCCAGCCAGAGGGGGGGACTAGCGGGGCAAGAGACCCAGTACTTC	CASQRGGLAGQETQYF
TRBD1	TRBJ1-1	NA	TRBV11-2	TGTGCCAGCAGCGTGCGGACAGGGACGACTGAAGCTTTCTTT	CASSVRTGTTEAFF
TRBD1	TRBJ1-1	once	TRBV7-2	TGTGCCAGCAGCTTAGATGGGACAGGGGATACTGAAGCTTTCTTT	CASSLDGTGDTEAFF
TRBD1	TRBJ1-4	NA	TRBV30	TGTGCCTGGAACCCGGGACAGGGGCGGGGAGAAAAACTGTTTTTT	CAWNPGQGRGEKLFF
NA	TRBJ2-2	NA	TRBV9	TGTGCCAGCAGCGTAGAAGGGGCCACCGGGGAGCTGTTTTTT	CASSVEGATGELFF
NA	TRBJ2-2	NA	TRBV6-6	TGTGCCAGCAGTATGAACAGGGCCGCTACCGGGGAGCTGTTTTTT	CASSMNRAATGELFF
NA	TRBJ2-1	few	TRBV29-1	TGCAGCGTTGTCCCGGCCCGGGCCCGGTTGTACAATGAGCAGTTCTTC	CSVVPARARLYNEQFF
TRBD1	TRBJ1-2	NA	TRBV25-1	TGTGCCAGCAGTGTAGGGACAGGGGTAGGCTACACCTTC	CASSVGTGVGYTF
TRBD1	TRBJ1-2	few	TRBV5-1	TGCGCCAGCAGCTTTGGCTTCTACAGGGGTTCTAACTATGGCTACACCTTC	CASSFGFYRGSNYGYTF
NA	TRBJ1-6	NA	TRBV4-1	TGCGCCAGCAGCCCCTACCCCTATAATTCACCCCTCCACTTT	CASSPYPYNSPLHF
NA	TRBJ2-6	NA	TRBV7-3	TGTGCCAGCAGCTTAAGTACAGGGATGCACTCTGGGGCCAACGTCCTGACTTTC	CASSLSTGMHSGANVLTF
NA	TRBJ1-1	NA	TRBV6-5	TGTGCCAGCAGTTTCTGGAGGAACACTGAAGCTTTCTTT	CASSFWRNTEAFF
NA	TRBJ2-5	few	TRBV19	TGTGCCAGTAGTCGAACTACAGGGACCCCGGGGGAGACCCAGTACTTC	CASSRTTGTPGETQYF
NA	TRBJ1-6	NA	TRBV14	TGTGCCAGCAGCCGCTTGCAGGGCATTAATTCACCCCTCCACTTT	CASSRLQGINSPLHF
TRBD2	TRBJ2-1	NA	TRBV6-5	TGTGCCAGCAGAGACGCACTAGCGGACAATGAGCAGTTCTTC	CASRDALADNEQFF
NA	TRBJ2-7	NA	TRBV11-2	TGTGCCAGCAGCTTGTCTTGGGCAGGTGTTACCTACGAGCAGTACTTC	CASSLSWAGVTYEQYF
NA	TRBJ1-6	once	TRBV6-5	TGTGCCAGCCGTTTGGGGGGGCCGGCCTATAATTCACCCCTCCACTTT	CASRLGGPAYNSPLHF
TRBD1	TRBJ2-5	NA	TRBV6-1	TGTGCCAGCAGTGAATGGACAGGGCAAGAGACCCAGTACTTC	CASSEWTGQETQYF
NA	TRBJ1-6	NA	TRBV10-2	TGCGCCAGCACCCTCGACAGCAAGTATAATTCACCCCTCCACTTT	CASTLDSKYNSPLHF
NA	TRBJ1-5	NA	TRBV11-3	TGTGCCAGCAGCCTGAAATGGGGGAATCAGCCCCAGCATTTT	CASSLKWGNQPQHF
TRBD2	TRBJ2-1	NA	TRBV11-2	TGTGCCAGCAGCTTAGGACTAGCGGGGGATTCCTACAATGAGCAGTTCTTC	CASSLGLAGDSYNEQFF